This TCR beta chain stems from a study of cytomegalovirus exposure and HLA in healthy donors. Study information: Around four fifths of 398 genotyped donors fell in the Caucasian-associated ancestry cluster.

The V and J ends lost 4 bases and 3 bases, in that order; junction bases with no gene match: 4. Germline CDR1 and CDR2: ENHRY and SYGVKD. The CDR3 runs 14 residues. Study-wide results and limits: Analysis was performed later, and it showed HLA-associated TCR beta chains to be more clonally expanded than equally common others. Most CMV-associated TCR beta chains appeared HLA-restricted in a later analysis. As confirmed in vitro, three CMV-associated chains were specific for CMV antigens.

Regarding this clone: No antigen is known for it.

PCR primers comprised 60 Vbeta and 13 Jbeta primers. The method was immunoSEQ multiplex PCR; TCRdb's version includes in-frame clones alone and lacks a portion of them. The sample has about 68,000 clones; 81% are singletons. The clonotype originates from a human donor in good health. Input material: PBMCs. This chain links TRBV10-3 with TRBJ1-1, with 8 bases fitting TRBD1. CDR3 protein: CAISVGQVDTEAFF. Here the CDR3 DNA reads TGTGCCATCAGTGTGGGACAGGTGGACACTGAAGCTTTCTTT.